The present TCR beta chain was sequenced within a study of blood T cell repertoires in COVID-19. For the study at large: The study drew acute and convalescent COVID-19 samples from the United States, Italy and Spain. The cDNA or gDNA used as material had been derived from T cells, B-cell-depleted T cells, or PBMCs.

Trimming took 4 bases from V and 4 from J, leaving 19 bases between them. Germline V gene data show CDR1 as LGHDT and CDR2 as YNNKEL (reference sequence). This CDR3 is built from 16 residues. The authors' processing: For nucleated cells, counts were estimated from reference gene primer amplification. Produced via immunoSEQ multiplex PCR; TCRdb's table is partial and in-frame only. V, J and clone size are taken as reported in that table, and D and trimming were inferred from the DNA itself. Among about 49,000 clones listed, roughly 80% were seen once. Sequencing was done on a sample of peripheral blood. This sequence originates from an older woman with acute or convalescent COVID-19. This chain uses TRBV3-1 (or the pseudogene TRBV3-2) with TRBJ1-1; D remains unclear. In nucleotides, the CDR3 is TGTGCCAGCAGCCCAACAATTCGTCTGTCGGGCACTGAAGCTTTCTTT. Protein product: CASSPTIRLSGTEAFF.